A single sample gave rise to the 8 T cell receptor beta chains below, sequenced in a study of response to subunit inactivated influenza vaccine (dated by TCRdb to the late 2010s). Library construction relied on RT-PCR. Instrument on record: Illumina HiSeq 2500. Clones were called with MiXCR by TCRdb after fastp trimmed the public reads at Q25, and only in-frame beta chains were retained. Each entry is one CDR3 protein sequence, shown with its most common DNA and genes. This sample lists about 700,000 distinct CDR3 sequences; about 15% were detected once. The ten largest account for approximately 7% of the sample. The sequencing used PBMCs from blood, collected 14 to 15 days before vaccination. The receptors were gathered from a man in his fifties who received an inactivated influenza vaccine. Donor details come from another sample of the same person, matched by shared clones.

This clonotype was detected many times. The V gene is TRBV28, the J gene TRBJ1-2; 8 bases align to TRBD1. Germline CDR1 is MDHEN and CDR2 is SYDVKM. There are 15 residues in the CDR3. J was trimmed by 6 bases and V by 2 bases; bases with no gene match: 8. The CDR3 DNA sequence: TGTGCCAGCAGTTTAGATTCAGGGGGCATCAATGGCTACACCTTC. Translation: CASSLDSGGINGYTF.

V and J are TRBV7-8 and TRBJ2-5; D uncertain. Trimming took 0 bases from V and 4 from J, leaving 12 bases between them. Germline V gene data show CDR1 as SGHVS and CDR2 as FQNEAQ. The CDR3 sequence is 15 residues long. The CDR3 coding sequence is TGTGCCAGCAGCTTAGCCCGAGCCCAAATAGAGACCCAGTACTTC. As protein: CASSLARAQIETQYF.

This clonotype was found many times. The V and J genes are TRBV12-3 or TRBV12-4 and TRBJ1-2; 8 bases align to TRBD1. Unmatched junction bases numbered 2, after V lost 6 bases and J lost 2 bases. The CDR3 is 13 amino acids. The CDR3 spells CASSRDRNYGYTF. The CDR3 nucleotides read TGTGCCAGCAGCAGGGACAGGAACTATGGCTACACCTTC.

This clonotype appeared many times. The chain combines TRBV3-1 with TRBJ2-3; the D is unclear. Deletions cut 2 bases from V and 3 bases from J, with 6 bases between. Germline CDR1 reads LGHDT; CDR2 reads YNNKEL (reference sequence). This CDR3 region has 13 residues. The DNA of the CDR3 is TGTGCCAGCAGCCAATTCTCAACAGATACGCAGTATTTT. Its protein product is CASSQFSTDTQYF.

This clonotype appeared a few times. The chain is built from TRBV4-1 and TRBJ2-5; D not certain. This CDR3 is 15 amino acids long. Germline CDR1 and CDR2: MGHRA and YSYEKL. Between the trimmed V and J ends, which lost 0 bases and 2 bases, there was a span of 10 bases. The CDR3 region has the DNA TGCGCCAGCAGCCAAGATAGGCCACTTCAAGAGACCCAGTACTTC. Protein product: CASSQDRPLQETQYF.

The genes are TRBV7-3 and TRBJ2-3; D remains ambiguous. CDR1 and CDR2 from the germline V gene are SGHTA and FQGTGA. This CDR3 is 13 amino acids long. V was pared by 1 base and J by 4 bases, with 6 bases between. As DNA, the CDR3 is TGTGCCAGCAGCTTAATGGGCCCAGATACGCAGTATTTT. Protein product: CASSLMGPDTQYF.

At least ten counts were recorded for this clonotype. The chain carries TRBV9 and TRBJ2-1; 13 nucleotides agree with TRBD2. Germline V lookup: CDR1 SGDLS, CDR2 YYNGEE. The junction had 5 bases not matched to a gene; V was cut back by 4 bases and J by 4 bases. CDR3 length: 16 residues. The CDR3 spells CASSRLAGGKYNEQFF. In nucleotides, the CDR3 is TGTGCCAGCAGCCGACTAGCGGGAGGCAAATACAATGAGCAGTTCTTC.

The table lists this clonotype with many counts. The chain uses TRBV6-1 and TRBJ1-5, with D tentatively TRBD1 (6 bases). V was cut by 4 bases and J by 5 bases, with 21 bases left in between. Germline-derived CDR1 and CDR2 are MNHNS and SASEGT. CDR3 size: 17 residues. The CDR3 nucleotides read TGTGCCAGCAGTGGCCCGGGACAAAGAATTGCACATCAGCCCCAGCATTTT. It yields the protein CASSGPGQRIAHQPQHF.